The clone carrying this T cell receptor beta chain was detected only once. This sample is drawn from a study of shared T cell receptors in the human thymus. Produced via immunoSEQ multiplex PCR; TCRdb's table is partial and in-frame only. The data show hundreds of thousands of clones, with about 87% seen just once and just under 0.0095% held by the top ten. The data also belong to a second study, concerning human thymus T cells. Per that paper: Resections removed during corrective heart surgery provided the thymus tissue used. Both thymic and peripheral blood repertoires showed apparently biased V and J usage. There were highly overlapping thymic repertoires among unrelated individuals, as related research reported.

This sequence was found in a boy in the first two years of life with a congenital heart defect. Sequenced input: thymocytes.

The CDR3: CASRVDGDSYEQYF. DNA for the CDR3: TGTGCCAGCAGGGTCGACGGGGACAGCTACGAGCAGTACTTC. The chain employs TRBV25-1 and TRBJ2-7; 7 positions match TRBD1. The V gene end was trimmed by 6 bases and the J gene end by 3 bases; junction bases not matched to a gene: 8. There are 14 residues in the CDR3. The V gene's germline CDR1 is MGHDK and CDR2 SYGVNS.